Listed here are 16 T cell receptor beta chains from one sample, sequenced in a study of shared clonotypes between healthy human individuals. Sequencing used immunoSEQ multiplex PCR; TCRdb keeps in-frame clones, though not all of them. Of 950,000 to 1,100,000 clones listed, roughly 70% are singletons. Sequenced: memory CD4+ T cells sorted from blood. The subset was: CD45RA-negative fraction. These receptors were collected from a man between 18 and 29 years old in good health.

This chain uses TRBV19 with TRBJ2-1; 11 nucleotides line up with TRBD2. The CDR3 is 17 residues long. Per germline, CDR1 LNHDA and CDR2 SQIVND (reference sequence). Germline trimming cut 10 bases from V and 6 bases from J; bases unmatched to any gene: 17. CDR3 sequence: CATTKWVAGGLGNEQFF. The CDR3 DNA reads TGTGCCACCACAAAGTGGGTAGCGGGAGGGCTGGGCAATGAGCAGTTCTTC.

The chain combines TRBV21-1 with TRBJ1-5. TRBV21-1 is tagged as a pseudogene. This CDR3 has 15 residues. This CDR3 is CASSKKGGGGQPQHF. The CDR3 nucleotides are TGTGCCAGCAGCAAAAAAGGGGGGGGAGGGCAGCCCCAGCATTTT.

The genes are TRBV28 and TRBJ2-5, with unresolved D. Germline V CDR1 and CDR2: MDHEN, SYDVKM. V was shortened by 4 bases and J by 7 bases, with 10 bases between the two germline ends. This CDR3 comprises 12 residues. For the CDR3, the DNA is TGTGCCAGCAGTTCCGTTTTAACGACCCAGTACTTC. This sequence encodes CASSSVLTTQYF.

The V gene is TRBV7-8, the J gene TRBJ1-6; a weak D match, TRBD1 (5 bases). This CDR3 has 15 residues. CDR1 is SGHVS, CDR2 FQNEAQ, per germline. V was trimmed by 5 bases and J by 7 bases, leaving 15 bases between them. CDR3 in amino acids: CASSVEGKENSPLHF. The CDR3 DNA reads as TGTGCCAGCAGCGTGGAGGGGAAAGAAAATTCACCCCTCCACTTT. Full variable domain (outside the CDR3, taken from reference TRBV7-8 and TRBJ1-6): GAGVSQSPRYKVAKRGQDVALRCDPISGHVSLFWYQQALGQGPEFLTYFQNEAQLDKSGLPSDRFFAERPEGSVSTLKIQRTQQEDSAVYLCASSVEGKENSPLHFGNGTRLTVT.

This chain uses TRBV11-2 with TRBJ2-7; 10 bases line up with TRBD1. Trimming removed 3 bases from V and 8 bases from J; junction bases left unmatched: 7. The CDR3 runs to 14 residues. CDR1 and CDR2 (germline): SGHAT, FQNNGV. In DNA form, the CDR3 reads TGTGCCAGCAGCTTCGGGACAGGGGATCGGAAGCAGTACTTC. The encoded protein is CASSFGTGDRKQYF. Full variable domain (missing parts from reference TRBV11-2 and TRBJ2-7): EAGVAQSPRYKIIEKRQSVAFWCNPISGHATLYWYQQILGQGPKLLIQFQNNGVVDDSQLPKDRFSAERLKGVDSTLKIQPAKLEDSAVYLCASSFGTGDRKQYFGPGTRLTVT.

The chain is built from TRBV11-2 and TRBJ2-2; TRBD1 is a possible D gene (7 bases). The CDR3 extends over 13 amino acids. Germline CDR1 and CDR2: SGHAT and FQNNGV. Trimming removed 3 bases from V and 8 bases from J, with 10 bases in between. The CDR3 sequence: CASSFGGQGELFF. Written as DNA, the CDR3 is TGTGCCAGCAGCTTCGGGGGACAGGGGGAGCTGTTTTTT.

Only one count was recorded for this clone. The chain links TRBV11-3 to TRBJ2-1; D is possibly TRBD1 or TRBD2 (5 bases each). The germline V and J ends were trimmed by 0 bases and 7 bases, with 13 bases remaining between them. The CDR3 is 15 residues long. Germline CDR1 reads SGHNT; CDR2 reads YENEEA. The CDR3 here is CASSLDGGSANEQFF. The CDR3, as DNA: TGTGCCAGCAGCTTAGATGGGGGTTCTGCAAATGAGCAGTTCTTC.

The rearrangement links TRBV5-6 to TRBJ2-3; 9 positions agree with TRBD1. This CDR3 region has 16 residues. CDR1 and CDR2 (germline): SGHDT, YYEEEE. The V and J ends lost 1 base and 3 bases, in that order; junction bases with no gene match: 6. CDR3 nucleotides: TGTGCCAGCAGCTTGAGTGGGACAGGGAATACAGATACGCAGTATTTT. Translation: CASSLSGTGNTDTQYF.

This sequence joins TRBV9 and TRBJ1-1; TRBD1 is a possible D gene (5 bases). CDR3 length: 15 amino acids. Trimming pared 2 bases from V and 0 bases from J, leaving 11 bases between. CDR1 and CDR2 (germline): SGDLS, YYNGEE. Here the CDR3 DNA reads TGTGCCAGCAGCGTTTCCGAGGGGATGAACACTGAAGCTTTCTTT. Protein product: CASSVSEGMNTEAFF.

The chain has TRBV10-1 and TRBJ2-3, with D uncertain. The CDR3 runs 14 residues. The germline V gene encodes CDR1 WNHNN and CDR2 SYGVQD (reference sequence). The V gene lost 5 bases and the J gene lost 2 bases, with 11 bases spanning the gap. The CDR3 nucleotides read TGCGCCAGCAGTATGTCCCAACCCACAGATACGCAGTATTTT. Protein product: CASSMSQPTDTQYF.

About this clone itself: Additional DNA sequences in this sample encode the identical CDR3. The chain recombines TRBV6-5 with TRBJ2-3; 10 nucleotides match TRBD2. The germline V gene has CDR1 MNHEY and CDR2 SVGAGI. V shed 2 bases, J shed 5 bases, and the junction held 4 bases outside the gene matches. This CDR3 comprises 15 residues. The CDR3 loop reads CASSYGLAELDTQYF. CDR3 coding DNA: TGTGCCAGCAGTTACGGACTAGCGGAGCTAGATACGCAGTATTTT.

V gene TRBV10-3 combines with J gene TRBJ1-5, with D possibly matching TRBD1 (5 bases). The germline gives CDR1 ENHRY, CDR2 SYGVKD. This CDR3 has 13 residues. V was shortened by 6 bases and J by 7 bases, with 13 bases between the two germline ends. CDR3 coding DNA: TGTGCCATCAGAGGGGACGTGTCCCAGCCCCAGCATTTT. Amino acid sequence: CAIRGDVSQPQHF.

Remarks on this clone: Compared with germline, one end of the junction differs, possibly owing to a read error. The V call is TRBV25-1, the J call TRBJ1-2; 12 positions agree with TRBD1. The CDR3 consists of 14 residues. The germline gives CDR1 MGHDK, CDR2 SYGVNS. The CDR3 bases are TGTGCCAGCAGCCATTCGGGACAGGGGGCTTCGCTAGACTTC. This codes for CASSHSGQGASLDF.

The V call is TRBV9, the J call TRBJ2-1; 11 bases align to TRBD1. Germline assignment: CDR1 SGDLS and CDR2 YYNGEE. J lost 1 base, V lost 2 bases, and 8 bases had no gene match. The CDR3 length is 18 residues. This CDR3 is CASSVHPGTGGSYNEQFF. As DNA, the CDR3 is TGTGCCAGCAGCGTCCACCCTGGGACAGGGGGGTCCTACAATGAGCAGTTCTTC.

This clone turned up a few times. V gene TRBV4-1 combines with J gene TRBJ1-4; D might be TRBD1 (5 bases). Germline lookup yields CDR1 MGHRA and CDR2 YSYEKL. CDR3 size: 15 residues. Trimming pared 1 base from V and 8 bases from J, leaving 14 bases between. This chain's CDR3 is CASSQVSQGREKLFF. The DNA of the CDR3 is TGCGCCAGCAGCCAAGTTAGTCAGGGAAGGGAAAAACTGTTTTTT.

DNA for the CDR3: TGTGCCAGCAGTTACTCCGACAGTCCTGCCTATGGCTACACCTTC. Its protein product is CASSYSDSPAYGYTF. V usage is TRBV6-6 and J usage is TRBJ1-2, with D possibly TRBD1 on 5 matching bases. The CDR3 contains 15 residues. The V and J ends lost 0 bases and 4 bases respectively, with 12 bases between them. Germline V gene lookup returns CDR1 MNHNY and CDR2 SVGAGI (reference sequence).